The 14 T cell receptor beta chains in this list originate from one sample, sequenced in a study of Tregs in tolerant kidney transplant recipients. Measured with immunoSEQ multiplex PCR; TCRdb has only the in-frame clones, and not every one. The data show fewer than 100,000 clones, around 90% seen once. The specimen comprised Tregs from blood, sampled before the transplant. Source of these receptors: a human donor who received a combined kidney and bone marrow transplant.

The gene calls are TRBV29-1 and TRBJ2-7, with D possibly TRBD1 on 5 matching bases. Trimming left V 2 bases short and J 5 bases short, with 13 bases between. The germline V gene has CDR1 SQVTM and CDR2 ANQGSEA. The CDR3 spans 13 residues. The CDR3, as DNA: TGCAGCGTTGAAAGGGTGCAGGGCCACGAGCAGTACTTC. It is translated as CSVERVQGHEQYF.

This clone occurred once. The J gene is TRBJ2-7, the V gene TRBV7-2, with 7 bases lining up with TRBD1. Trimming took 3 bases from V and 2 from J; bases not matched to a gene: 4. The CDR3 has 14 residues. Germline V gene lookup returns CDR1 SGHTA and CDR2 FQGNSA. The CDR3 DNA follows: TGTGCCAGCAGCTTTGGGACAGAGCCCTACGAGCAGTACTTC. The encoded protein is CASSFGTEPYEQYF. The whole variable domain, remainder taken from reference TRBV7-2 and TRBJ2-7, is GAGVSQSPSNKVTEKGKDVELRCDPISGHTALYWYRQSLGQGLEFLIYFQGNSAPDKSGLPSDRFSAERTGGSVSTLTIQRTQQEDSAVYLCASSFGTEPYEQYFGPGTRLTVT.

This sequence joins TRBV27 and TRBJ2-2; D gene uncertain. CDR1 is MNHEY, CDR2 SMNVEV, per germline (reference sequence). This CDR3 spans 15 amino acids. Trimming removed 0 bases from V and 2 bases from J, with 7 bases in between. The CDR3 is CASSLSWGNTGELFF. The CDR3 DNA follows: TGTGCCAGCAGTTTATCGTGGGGAAACACCGGGGAGCTGTTTTTT.

The rearrangement links TRBV6-6 to TRBJ2-7; possible D gene TRBD1, 6 bases. CDR3 length equals 13 residues. The germline V and J ends were trimmed by 7 bases and 7 bases, with 17 bases remaining between them. Germline assignment: CDR1 MNHNY and CDR2 SVGAGI (reference sequence). CDR3 in DNA: TGTGCCAGCACCCAACAGGGAAGTAGGGAGCAGTACTTC. Protein sequence: CASTQQGSREQYF.

The chain combines TRBV19 with TRBJ1-2; D gene uncertain. Germline CDR1 is LNHDA and CDR2 is SQIVND (reference sequence). The CDR3 length is 14 residues. Trimming removed 4 bases at V and 2 bases at J, with 11 bases between. CDR3 amino acids: CASSKQRANYGYTF. CDR3 bases: TGTGCCAGTAGTAAACAGAGAGCCAACTATGGCTACACCTTC.

This rearrangement joins TRBV11-2 to TRBJ2-5; D unclear. Germline lookup yields CDR1 SGHAT and CDR2 FQNNGV. V lost 3 bases to trimming and J lost 4 bases, with 21 bases between them. This CDR3 comprises 17 residues. The CDR3 bases are TGTGCCAGCAGCTTCGTCCCTGGGTCTCCCTCGGGAGAGACCCAGTACTTC. Its translation is CASSFVPGSPSGETQYF.

The chain carries TRBV30 and TRBJ2-7; 15 bases are shared with TRBD2. CDR3 size: 16 residues. From germline, CDR1 is GTSNPN and CDR2 SVGIG (reference sequence). Germline trimming cut 2 bases from V and 7 bases from J; bases unmatched to any gene: 9. The CDR3 bases are TGTGCCTGGAGTAATCGGGGGACTAGCGGGAGGAATGAGCAGTACTTC. Its protein is CAWSNRGTSGRNEQYF.

The chain uses TRBV10-1 and TRBJ2-2; TRBD2 is a possible D gene (6 bases). The germline CDR1 and CDR2 sequences are WNHNN and SYGVQD (reference sequence). The ends were cut back, 5 bases at V and 6 bases at J, with 13 bases in the middle. The CDR3 has 14 residues. The CDR3 spells CASSSGTEAGELFF. DNA for the CDR3: TGCGCCAGCAGTTCCGGGACTGAGGCCGGGGAGCTGTTTTTT.

This chain links TRBV28 with TRBJ2-5; D perhaps matches TRBD2 (6 bases). The closer fit of TRBJ2-7 to the DNA end suggests the J call may be wrong. This CDR3 has 15 amino acids. CDR1 is MDHEN, CDR2 SYDVKM, per germline. The chain's CDR3 is CASSLPAEGPNEQYF. The CDR3 nucleotides read TGTGCCAGCAGTTTGCCCGCGGAGGGCCCCAACGAGCAGTACTTC.

The chain's CDR3 is CASSLPRDTPQETQYF. CDR3 nucleotides: TGCGCCAGCAGCTTGCCCAGGGATACGCCCCAAGAGACCCAGTACTTC. The chain couples TRBV5-1 to TRBJ2-5, with D possibly TRBD1 on 5 matching bases. Trimming cost V 1 base and J 1 base, with 14 bases left between them. CDR1 SGHRS and CDR2 YFSETQ come from the germline V gene. The CDR3 length is 16 residues.

The chain employs TRBV7-2 and TRBJ1-1; D perhaps matches TRBD1 (6 bases). CDR3 length: 13 amino acids. V gave up 3 bases and J gave up 4 bases, with 9 bases separating them. Germline V gene data show CDR1 as SGHTA and CDR2 as FQGNSA. The CDR3 is CASSFTQGTEAFF. CDR3 sequence (DNA): TGTGCCAGCAGCTTCACACAGGGCACTGAAGCTTTCTTT.

The chain employs TRBV7-3 and TRBJ1-1; a weak D match, TRBD1 (6 bases). Germline CDR1 is SGHTA and CDR2 is FQGTGA. This CDR3 contains 13 residues. V was trimmed by 5 bases and J by 3 bases, leaving 10 bases between them. In DNA, the CDR3 is TGTGCCAGCAGCCGGACAGAGGACACTGAAGCTTTCTTT. This translates into CASSRTEDTEAFF.

The CDR3 nucleotides read TGTGCCAGCAGGGACGGGAGGGCCACCTACAATGAGCAGTTCTTC. It translates to CASRDGRATYNEQFF. This chain connects TRBV28 to TRBJ2-1; TRBD2 matches 8 bases. The CDR3 contains 15 residues. Per the germline V gene, CDR1 is MDHEN and CDR2 is SYDVKM. Trimming took 6 bases from V and 2 from J; bases not matched to a gene: 6.

The gene calls are TRBV7-3 and TRBJ2-3, with 9 bases lining up with TRBD2. The CDR3 length is 15 residues. V lost 1 base and J lost 3; bases outside the gene matches: 2. From germline, CDR1 is SGHTA and CDR2 FQGTGA. CDR3 loop: CASSLIAGGTDTQYF. The CDR3 DNA reads as TGTGCCAGCAGCTTAATTGCGGGAGGGACAGATACGCAGTATTTT. The variable domain in full, with the rest retrieved from reference TRBV7-3 and TRBJ2-3, is GAGVSQTPSNKVTEKGKYVELRCDPISGHTALYWYRQSLGQGPEFLIYFQGTGAADDSGLPNDRFFAVRPEGSVSTLKIQRTERGDSAVYLCASSLIAGGTDTQYFGPGTRLTVL.